The 5 T cell receptor beta chains below all came from one sample that was sequenced in a study of shared clonotypes between healthy human individuals (dated by TCRdb to 2020 to 2022). Libraries came from the immunoSEQ multiplex PCR assay. The table was pulled from immuneACCESS by TCRdb, which kept in-frame rearrangements only. Such tables lose some clones; where checked, under half of the loss comes from unresolved V genes, and the rest has no known cause. This sample is represented by 400,000 to 500,000 clones; less than 80% of them were singletons. Of the sample, around 12% falls within the top ten clones. Sequencing was done on a sample of PBMCs. These receptors were taken from a woman between 40 and 50 years old in good health. Some clones in this sample may be carry-over from other donors' samples.

V usage is TRBV7-3 and J usage is TRBJ1-2; D not certain. The germline V and J ends were trimmed by 0 bases and 3 bases, with 5 bases remaining between them. Germline CDR1 reads SGHTA; CDR2 reads FQGTGA. The CDR3 has 13 residues. Written as DNA, the CDR3 is TGTGCCAGCAGCTTAACAGGCTACTATGGCTACACCTTC. Translating gives CASSLTGYYGYTF.

The chain uses TRBV25-1 and TRBJ1-3; the D is unclear. Germline V gives CDR1 MGHDK, CDR2 SYGVNS. The V end was cut by 5 bases, the J end by 8 bases, with 7 bases between. There are 11 residues in the CDR3. For the CDR3, the DNA is TGTGCCAGCAGTCCCTCGGACACCATATATTTT. Residues: CASSPSDTIYF.

On this clone itself: The identical CDR3 is also encoded by other nucleotide sequences in the sample. V is TRBV7-3 and J is TRBJ2-3; TRBD1 aligns across 10 bases. CDR1 and CDR2 from the germline V gene are SGHTA and FQGTGA. Trimming at V came to 3 bases and at J to 4 bases, leaving 1 base not matched to a gene. This CDR3 contains 14 residues. CDR3 in amino acids: CASSLGTGADTQYF. In DNA, the CDR3 is TGTGCCAGCAGCTTGGGGACAGGGGCAGATACGCAGTATTTT.

The gene calls are TRBV7-2 and TRBJ2-3; the D is unclear. Germline V lookup: CDR1 SGHTA, CDR2 FQGNSA. V was cut by 5 bases and J by 0 bases, with 6 bases left in between. This CDR3 contains 13 residues. CDR3 sequence: CASSPGSTDTQYF. The DNA for the CDR3 is TGTGCCAGCAGCCCGGGTAGCACAGATACGCAGTATTTT.

This sequence joins TRBV5-1 and TRBJ1-3; D unresolved. This CDR3 region has 15 residues. CDR1 SGHRS and CDR2 YFSETQ come from the germline V gene. Trimming took off 4 bases at V and 0 bases at J, with 11 bases between the two ends. The CDR3 sequence: CASSLGLSSGNTIYF. For the CDR3, the DNA is TGCGCCAGCAGCCTAGGGCTGAGCTCTGGAAACACCATATATTTT. The full variable domain, in which reference TRBV5-1 and TRBJ1-3 provide the parts outside the CDR3, is KAGVTQTPRYLIKTRGQQVTLSCSPISGHRSVSWYQQTPGQGLQFLFEYFSETQRNKGNFPGRFSGRQFSNSRSEMNVSTLELGDSALYLCASSLGLSSGNTIYFGEGSWLTVV.